These T cell receptor beta chains were read from a single sample in a study of blood T cell repertoires in COVID-19. Assay used: immunoSEQ multiplex PCR; TCRdb lists only in-frame clones, some missing. Of nearly 60,000 clones listed, roughly 84% were seen once; the top ten hold under 5%. Source material: peripheral blood. These receptors came from a man aged 35-49 years with active COVID-19. CDR3s include the opening cysteine and the closing phenylalanine or tryptophan. Each record gives: clone size, D gene, J gene, V gene, CDR3 DNA, CDR3 protein. The D gene is left open where the match is weak. Where a row states a size, it is once, few, many or the class of an expanded clone; other rows omit it.

few,NA,TRBJ1-4,TRBV10-2,TGCGCCAGCAGTGAGGGCTCACGGAGTGAAAAACTGTTTTTT,CASSEGSRSEKLFF
NA,TRBD2,TRBJ2-3,TRBV27,TGTGCCAGCAGTTTTAAAGTGGGGCTAGCGGGAGCGACAGATACGCAGTATTTT,CASSFKVGLAGATDTQYF
once,NA,TRBJ1-1,TRBV7-3,TGTGCCAGCAGCTTAACGGCTCAATGGCCTGAAGCTTTCTTT,CASSLTAQWPEAFF
NA,NA,TRBJ2-7,TRBV6-5,TGTGCCAGCAGGGGTCCGGGGATCCCCTACGAGCAGTACTTC,CASRGPGIPYEQYF
NA,NA,TRBJ1-1,TRBV2,TGTGCCAGCAGTGAAGGGGGTCGAACCGGGGCTGAAGCTTTCTTT,CASSEGGRTGAEAFF
NA,NA,TRBJ2-7,TRBV9,TGTGCCAGCAGCGTAGGGGCAGTTTCGTCCGACGAGCAGTACTTC,CASSVGAVSSDEQYF
few,NA,TRBJ1-1,TRBV9,TGTGCCAGCAGACCCACCGACACCTCGAACACTGAAGCTTTCTTT,CASRPTDTSNTEAFF
NA,NA,TRBJ1-1,TRBV18,TGTGCCAGCTCACCACGACCTTCAAGTAGGCGGGCGAACACTGAAGCTTTCTTT,CASSPRPSSRRANTEAFF
NA,NA,TRBJ2-3,TRBV30,TGTGCCTGGAGTGTCGGGGAAGGGTTGGCAGATACGCAGTATTTT,CAWSVGEGLADTQYF
NA,TRBD2,TRBJ2-3,TRBV11-2,TGTGCCAGCAGCACATGGACTAGCGGGACCTCAGATACGCAGTATTTT,CASSTWTSGTSDTQYF
NA,TRBD1,TRBJ1-2,TRBV3-1/TRBV3-2,TGTGCCAGCAGCCGTTACTCCGGGACAGACTATGGCTACACCTTC,CASSRYSGTDYGYTF
NA,NA,TRBJ2-1,TRBV5-1,TGCGCCAGCAGGACGGGGGTCTCCTACAATGAGCAGTTCTTC,CASRTGVSYNEQFF
few,TRBD1,TRBJ1-6,TRBV2,TGTGCCAGCGGGACAGGGTTTTCACCCCTCCACTTT,CASGTGFSPLHF
NA,TRBD1,TRBJ2-7,TRBV28,TGTGCCAGCAACAGACAGGGACCCTACGAGCAGTACTTC,CASNRQGPYEQYF
NA,NA,TRBJ2-1,TRBV27,TGTGCCAGCAGCCGGAGCTCCTACAATGAGCAGTTCTTC,CASSRSSYNEQFF
NA,NA,TRBJ2-3,TRBV30,TGTGCCTGGAGTGATTACGGCGGTTCAGATACGCAGTATTTT,CAWSDYGGSDTQYF
NA,TRBD1,TRBJ1-2,TRBV5-1,TGCGCCAGCACTTTGGGACAGGGGACTAACTATGGCTACACCTTC,CASTLGQGTNYGYTF
NA,TRBD2,TRBJ2-1,TRBV28,TGTGCCAGCAGTTCCAGCGGGAGGGCGGGTAATGAGCAGTTCTTC,CASSSSGRAGNEQFF
NA,TRBD1,TRBJ2-7,TRBV19,TGTGCCAGTAGTCATAGGGACAGGGACTACGAGCAGTACTTC,CASSHRDRDYEQYF
NA,NA,TRBJ2-3,TRBV10-2,TGCGCCAGCAGTTCGACTAACATCGAAATGACGGGCACAGATACGCAGTATTTT,CASSSTNIEMTGTDTQYF
NA,TRBD2,TRBJ2-7,TRBV20-1,TGCAGTGCTAGTCGCGGGAGGGCCTATTACGAGCAGTACTTC,CSASRGRAYYEQYF
NA,TRBD2,TRBJ2-3,TRBV5-6,TGTGCCAGCAGCTTGGGGAGCGGGGGCAGGGCGCAGTATTTT,CASSLGSGGRAQYF
NA,TRBD2,TRBJ2-5,TRBV25-1,TGTGCCAGCAGTGATGCTAGCGGGAAAGAGACCCAGTACTTC,CASSDASGKETQYF
once,NA,TRBJ2-5,TRBV9,TGTGCCAGCAGCGAGGGGACTCGGGAGACCCAGTACTTC,CASSEGTRETQYF
NA,TRBD1,TRBJ2-3,TRBV5-8,TGTGCCAGCAGCCACGGACAGGGGGCAGATACGCAGTATTTT,CASSHGQGADTQYF
NA,TRBD1,TRBJ2-3,TRBV19,TGTGCCAGTGGGGACAGGGGGGCAGATACGCAGTATTTT,CASGDRGADTQYF
NA,NA,TRBJ2-1,TRBV4-1,TGCGCCAGCAGCCAAGATATAGAGGACAATGAGCAGTTCTTC,CASSQDIEDNEQFF
NA,TRBD1,TRBJ1-5,TRBV28,TGTGCCAGCACACTCAAGGACAGGGGGTCAAGGCCCCAGCATTTT,CASTLKDRGSRPQHF
NA,TRBD1,TRBJ2-4,TRBV6-5,TGTGCCAGCAGTCCAGGACAGGGAAGTGGCATTCAGTACTTC,CASSPGQGSGIQYF
NA,NA,TRBJ2-2,TRBV19,TGTGCCAGTAGTGGTCCGGTGAGGACCGGGGAGCTGTTTTTT,CASSGPVRTGELFF
NA,NA,TRBJ1-1,TRBV27,TGTGCCAGCAGTTTGGGGCTCCACACTGAAGCTTTCTTT,CASSLGLHTEAFF
NA,TRBD1,TRBJ2-5,TRBV2,TGTGCCAGCCGAGGGGGCGGAGAGACCCAGTACTTC,CASRGGGETQYF
NA,NA,TRBJ2-3,TRBV5-6,TGTGCCAGCAGCTTGCTCCGGGCAGATACGCAGTATTTT,CASSLLRADTQYF
NA,NA,TRBJ1-3,TRBV18,TGTGCCAGCTCACCACCGGGGCGGCCAGGAAACACCATATATTTT,CASSPPGRPGNTIYF
NA,TRBD1,TRBJ2-6,TRBV19,TGTGCCAGTAGGAAGACAGGGGGATCCTCTGGGGCCAACGTCCTGACTTTC,CASRKTGGSSGANVLTF
NA,NA,TRBJ2-1,TRBV5-4,TGTGCCAGCAGCTTTCAGGGGTCCAGCAATGAGCAGTTCTTC,CASSFQGSSNEQFF
NA,TRBD2,TRBJ2-1,TRBV9,TGTGCCAGCAGCCCCCGACTAGCCGCATACAATGAGCAGTTCTTC,CASSPRLAAYNEQFF
NA,NA,TRBJ2-7,TRBV6-1,TGTGCCAGCAGTGAAGCGGTACGGAGTTCCTACGAGCAGTACTTC,CASSEAVRSSYEQYF
NA,NA,TRBJ1-2,TRBV28,TGTGCCAGCAGTTTATATCAGGGCTATGGCTACACCTTC,CASSLYQGYGYTF
NA,NA,TRBJ1-1,TRBV7-2,TGTGCCAGCAGCTTAGACAGGGCGGTAGCTGAAGCTTTCTTT,CASSLDRAVAEAFF
NA,NA,TRBJ2-7,TRBV7-2,TGTGCCAGCAGGGGTAGCAACTACGAGCAGTACTTC,CASRGSNYEQYF